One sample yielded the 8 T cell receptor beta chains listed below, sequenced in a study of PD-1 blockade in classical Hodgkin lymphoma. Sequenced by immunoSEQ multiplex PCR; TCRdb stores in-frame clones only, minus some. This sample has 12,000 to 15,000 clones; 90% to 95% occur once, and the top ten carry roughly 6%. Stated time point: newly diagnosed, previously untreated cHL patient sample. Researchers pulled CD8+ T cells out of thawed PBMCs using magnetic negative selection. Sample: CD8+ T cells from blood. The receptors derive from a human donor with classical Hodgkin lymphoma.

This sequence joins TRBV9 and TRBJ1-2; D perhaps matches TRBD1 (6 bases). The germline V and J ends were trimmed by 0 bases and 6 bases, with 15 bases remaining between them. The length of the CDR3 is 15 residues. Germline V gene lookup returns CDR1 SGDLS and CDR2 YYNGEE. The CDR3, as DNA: TGTGCCAGCAGCGTAGTGCCAGGGGATCGGGATGGCTACACCTTC. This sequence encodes CASSVVPGDRDGYTF.

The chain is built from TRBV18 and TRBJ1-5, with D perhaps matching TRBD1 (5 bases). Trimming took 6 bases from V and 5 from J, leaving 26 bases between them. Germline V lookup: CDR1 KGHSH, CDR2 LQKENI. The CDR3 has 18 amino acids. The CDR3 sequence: CASSLGGHLSSEDQPQHF. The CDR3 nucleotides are TGTGCCAGCTCGTTAGGCGGACACCTCTCAAGCGAAGATCAGCCCCAGCATTTT.

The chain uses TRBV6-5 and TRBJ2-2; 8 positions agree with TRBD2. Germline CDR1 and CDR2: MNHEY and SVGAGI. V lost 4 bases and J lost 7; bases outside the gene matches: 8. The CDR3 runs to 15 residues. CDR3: CASSSWTSPVGELFF. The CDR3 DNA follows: TGTGCCAGCAGTTCCTGGACTAGCCCGGTCGGGGAGCTGTTTTTT.

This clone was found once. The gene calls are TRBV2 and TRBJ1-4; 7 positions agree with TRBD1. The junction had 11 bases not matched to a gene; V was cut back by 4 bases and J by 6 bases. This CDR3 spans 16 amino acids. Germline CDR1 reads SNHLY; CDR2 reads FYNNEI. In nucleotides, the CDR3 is TGTGCCAGCAGTGGCAAGACAGGGATGGGGTATGAAAAACTGTTTTTT. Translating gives CASSGKTGMGYEKLFF.

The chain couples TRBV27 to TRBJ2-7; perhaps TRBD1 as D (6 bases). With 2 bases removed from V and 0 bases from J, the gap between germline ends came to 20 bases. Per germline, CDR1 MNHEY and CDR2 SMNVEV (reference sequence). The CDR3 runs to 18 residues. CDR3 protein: CASSLLGVRGMSSYEQYF. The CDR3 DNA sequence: TGTGCCAGCAGTTTACTTGGGGTCAGGGGTATGAGCTCCTACGAGCAGTACTTC.

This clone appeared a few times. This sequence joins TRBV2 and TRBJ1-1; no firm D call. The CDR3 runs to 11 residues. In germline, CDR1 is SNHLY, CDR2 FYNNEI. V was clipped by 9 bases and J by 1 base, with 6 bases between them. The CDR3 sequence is CARYKNTEAFF. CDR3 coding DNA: TGTGCCAGATACAAGAACACTGAAGCTTTCTTT.

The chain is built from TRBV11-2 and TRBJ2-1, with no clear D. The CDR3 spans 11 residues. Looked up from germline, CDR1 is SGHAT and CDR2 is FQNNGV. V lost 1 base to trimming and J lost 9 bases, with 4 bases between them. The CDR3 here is CASSLVSEQFF. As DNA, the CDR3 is TGTGCCAGCAGCTTAGTCAGTGAGCAGTTCTTC. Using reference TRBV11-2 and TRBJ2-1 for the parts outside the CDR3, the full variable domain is EAGVAQSPRYKIIEKRQSVAFWCNPISGHATLYWYQQILGQGPKLLIQFQNNGVVDDSQLPKDRFSAERLKGVDSTLKIQPAKLEDSAVYLCASSLVSEQFFGPGTRLTVL.

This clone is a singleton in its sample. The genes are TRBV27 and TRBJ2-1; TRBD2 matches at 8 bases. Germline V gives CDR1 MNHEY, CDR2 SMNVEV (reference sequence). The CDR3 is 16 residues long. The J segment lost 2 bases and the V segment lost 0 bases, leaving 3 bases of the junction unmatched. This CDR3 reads CASSLSAGVAYNEQFF. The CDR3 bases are TGTGCCAGCAGTTTATCAGCGGGAGTGGCCTACAATGAGCAGTTCTTC.